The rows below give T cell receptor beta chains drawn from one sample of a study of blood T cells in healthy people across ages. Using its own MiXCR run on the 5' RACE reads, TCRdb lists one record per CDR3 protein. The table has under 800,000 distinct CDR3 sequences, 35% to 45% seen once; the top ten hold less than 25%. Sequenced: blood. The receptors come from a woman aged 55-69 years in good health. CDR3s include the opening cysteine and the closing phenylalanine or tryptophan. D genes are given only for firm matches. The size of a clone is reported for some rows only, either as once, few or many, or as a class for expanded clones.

CDR3: CSASSGQTLTGELFF; DNA: TGCAGTGCTAGTTCGGGACAGACCCTCACCGGGGAGCTGTTTTTT; size: NA; V: TRBV20-1; J: TRBJ2-2; D: TRBD1
CDR3: CSVDRGGNTIYF; DNA: TGCAGCGTCGACAGGGGTGGAAACACCATATATTTT; size: NA; V: TRBV29-1; J: TRBJ1-3; D: TRBD1
CDR3: CASSSPGGNEQYF; DNA: TGTGCCAGCAGTTCCCCCGGGGGGAACGAGCAGTACTTC; size: NA; V: TRBV28; J: TRBJ2-7; D: TRBD2
CDR3: CASSPEYLGSETQYF; DNA: TGTGCCAGCAGCCCAGAGTACCTAGGGAGCGAGACCCAGTACTTC; size: few; V: TRBV11-2; J: TRBJ2-5; D: NA
CDR3: CASSSLRAGGMDTQYF; DNA: TGTGCCAGCAGCTCGCTCCGGGCGGGAGGGATGGATACGCAGTATTTT; size: NA; V: TRBV7-8; J: TRBJ2-3; D: TRBD2
CDR3: CASSPSALSYGYTF; DNA: TGTGCCAGCAGCCCCAGTGCTCTATCCTATGGCTACACCTTC; size: once; V: TRBV11-1; J: TRBJ1-2; D: NA
CDR3: CASSQEYENLSYNEQFF; DNA: TGCGCCAGCAGCCAGGAGTATGAGAATCTAAGTTACAATGAGCAGTTCTTC; size: NA; V: TRBV4-3; J: TRBJ2-1; D: NA
CDR3: CASTSRENERNGYTF; DNA: TGTGCCAGCACATCGCGGGAAAACGAACGGAATGGCTACACCTTC; size: NA; V: TRBV6-6; J: TRBJ1-2; D: NA
CDR3: CASSYSQSKDSYEQYF; DNA: TGTGCCAGCAGTTACTCTCAGTCGAAGGATTCCTACGAGCAGTACTTC; size: few; V: TRBV6-5; J: TRBJ2-7; D: NA
CDR3: CASSQDAGVRGYNEQFF; DNA: TGCGCCAGCAGCCAAGACGCGGGGGTCCGGGGATACAATGAGCAGTTCTTC; size: NA; V: TRBV4-1; J: TRBJ2-1; D: TRBD2
CDR3: CSARMAGTGDEKLFF; DNA: TGCAGTGCTAGAATGGCCGGGACAGGGGATGAAAAACTGTTTTTT; size: NA; V: TRBV20-1; J: TRBJ1-4; D: TRBD1
CDR3: CSVVSSAGGQYF; DNA: TGCAGCGTTGTATCCAGCGCCGGGGGGCAGTACTTC; size: NA; V: TRBV29-1; J: TRBJ2-5; D: TRBD2
CDR3: CASTGGQGYGYTF; DNA: TGTGCCAGCACGGGGGGACAGGGCTATGGCTACACCTTC; size: NA; V: TRBV27; J: TRBJ1-2; D: TRBD1
CDR3: CASSLVGLAGLQGETQYF; DNA: TGCGCCAGCAGCCTGGTCGGGCTAGCGGGGCTCCAGGGAGAGACCCAGTACTTC; size: few; V: TRBV5-1; J: TRBJ2-5; D: TRBD2
CDR3: CASSRGQPYEQYF; DNA: TGTGCCAGCAGCAGAGGACAGCCCTACGAGCAGTACTTC; size: NA; V: TRBV7-3; J: TRBJ2-7; D: NA
CDR3: CASRAELNTEAFF; DNA: TGCGCCAGCAGGGCGGAACTTAACACTGAAGCTTTCTTT; size: NA; V: TRBV5-1; J: TRBJ1-1; D: NA
CDR3: CASSLIAGITDAQYF; DNA: TGTGCCAGCAGTTTAATAGCGGGAATCACAGATGCGCAGTATTTT; size: NA; V: TRBV12-3/TRBV12-4; J: TRBJ2-3; D: TRBD2
CDR3: CAITNGQGSTDTQYF; DNA: TGTGCCATCACAAATGGTCAGGGATCCACAGATACGCAGTATTTT; size: many; V: TRBV10-3; J: TRBJ2-3; D: NA
CDR3: CSASPGTGGRYEQYF; DNA: TGCAGTGCTAGTCCCGGGACAGGGGGCAGGTACGAGCAGTACTTC; size: NA; V: TRBV20-1; J: TRBJ2-7; D: TRBD1
CDR3: CASTYLGRGGWETQYF; DNA: TGTGCCAGCACCTACCTCGGGAGGGGGGGCTGGGAGACCCAGTACTTC; size: NA; V: TRBV7-2; J: TRBJ2-5; D: TRBD2
CDR3: CATSRDLRGSYEQYF; DNA: TGTGCCACCAGCAGAGATCTAAGAGGATCCTACGAGCAGTACTTC; size: many; V: TRBV15; J: TRBJ2-7; D: NA
CDR3: CASSLDQGVRETQYF; DNA: TGTGCCAGCAGCTTAGATCAGGGGGTACGGGAGACCCAGTACTTC; size: NA; V: TRBV6-5; J: TRBJ2-5; D: TRBD1
CDR3: CASTKGRALPYEQYF; DNA: TGTGCCAGCACTAAAGGGAGGGCTCTTCCCTACGAGCAGTACTTC; size: NA; V: TRBV6-2/TRBV6-3; J: TRBJ2-7; D: TRBD2
CDR3: CAGIETWKTEAFF; DNA: TGTGCCGGCATCGAGACCTGGAAGACTGAAGCTTTCTTT; size: NA; V: TRBV2; J: TRBJ1-1; D: NA